Listed here are 20 T cell receptor beta chains from one sample, sequenced in a study of cytomegalovirus exposure and HLA in healthy donors. Use of 60 Vbeta and 13 Jbeta primers characterized the PCR. Sequencing was performed with immunoSEQ multiplex PCR; in TCRdb, only in-frame clones are kept and a portion is missing. This sample has about 150,000 clones; over 70% occur once, and the top ten carry more than 3%. The sequenced sample was PBMCs. The receptor set was obtained from a male donor in good health and CMV-seronegative.

The V call is TRBV29-1, the J call TRBJ2-7, with TRBD1 identical over 7 bases. Germline values: CDR1 SQVTM, CDR2 ANQGSEA. J was trimmed by 7 bases and V by 6 bases; bases with no gene match: 9. The CDR3 length is 12 residues. CDR3 coding DNA: TGCAGCGTCCGGGACAGTGCCCTTGAGCAGTACTTC. Amino acids: CSVRDSALEQYF.

This chain connects TRBV13 to TRBJ2-5; D not resolved. Germline V gives CDR1 PRHDT, CDR2 FYEKMQ (reference sequence). The V end lost 3 bases, the J end lost 5 bases, and 19 bases lay between the germline ends. This CDR3 comprises 16 residues. This CDR3 is CASSFRTAQSRETQYF. In DNA form, the CDR3 reads TGTGCCAGCAGCTTCAGAACAGCCCAGTCTCGGGAGACCCAGTACTTC.

This sequence joins TRBV7-2 and TRBJ2-1; 12 bases are a match to TRBD2. After removal of 3 bases from V and 4 bases from J, the junction contained 4 bases not matched to a gene. Germline CDR1 is SGHTA and CDR2 is FQGNSA. This CDR3 region has 16 residues. CDR3 residues: CASSLGTSGLYNEQFF. For the CDR3, the DNA is TGTGCCAGCAGCTTGGGGACTAGCGGGCTTTACAATGAGCAGTTCTTC.

This clone was recorded only once. The chain carries TRBV27 and TRBJ2-2, with D perhaps matching TRBD1 (6 bases). The CDR3 runs to 13 residues. Per germline, CDR1 MNHEY and CDR2 SMNVEV (reference sequence). V shed 5 bases and J shed 7 bases, with 11 bases lying between them. Here the CDR3 reads CASSVTGYGELFF. In nucleotides, the CDR3 is TGTGCCAGCAGTGTCACAGGGTACGGGGAGCTGTTTTTT.

The chain recombines TRBV7-6 with TRBJ2-7; 10 bases match TRBD1. Germline V gene lookup returns CDR1 SGHVS and CDR2 FNYEAQ. This CDR3 has 14 residues. The V gene end was trimmed by 3 bases and the J gene end by 5 bases; junction bases not matched to a gene: 4. The CDR3 DNA reads TGTGCCAGCAGCTTGGGGACAGGGGAACACGAGCAGTACTTC. Its protein is CASSLGTGEHEQYF. The full variable domain, its missing parts supplied by reference TRBV7-6 and TRBJ2-7, is GAGVSQSPRYKVTKRGQDVALRCDPISGHVSLYWYRQALGQGPEFLTYFNYEAQQDKSGLPNDRFSAERPEGSISTLTIQRTEQRDSAMYRCASSLGTGEHEQYFGPGTRLTVT.

The V call is TRBV6-4, the J call TRBJ1-4; the D gene is possibly TRBD1 (5 bases). With 0 bases removed from V and 5 bases from J, the gap between germline ends came to 13 bases. The germline CDR1 and CDR2 sequences are MRHNA and SNTAGT. The CDR3 has 16 amino acids. The CDR3 loop is CASSDSQGWGNEKLFF. The CDR3 DNA reads TGTGCCAGCAGTGACTCTCAGGGTTGGGGAAATGAAAAACTGTTTTTT.

This chain connects TRBV5-1 to TRBJ1-4; D unresolved. Germline-derived CDR1 and CDR2 are SGHRS and YFSETQ. Trimming took off 3 bases at V and 3 bases at J, with 12 bases between the two ends. The CDR3 has 15 amino acids. CDR3 DNA sequence: TGCGCCAGCAGCTCATACATCGGAGCTAATGAAAAACTGTTTTTT. Translating gives CASSSYIGANEKLFF.

The chain links TRBV4-1 to TRBJ2-5, with 8 bases aligning to TRBD1. The end of the DNA aligns better with TRBJ2-7, so the J call may be wrong. CDR1 MGHRA and CDR2 YSYEKL come from the germline V gene. The CDR3 contains 16 residues. The CDR3 sequence: CASSPRAGGLSYEQYF. CDR3 DNA sequence: TGCGCCAGCAGTCCCCGGGCAGGGGGCCTCTCCTACGAGCAGTACTTC.

This clone was seen only once. V is TRBV30 and J is TRBJ1-3, with D possibly being TRBD1 (6 bases). In germline, CDR1 is GTSNPN, CDR2 SVGIG (reference sequence). The V gene lost 3 bases and the J gene lost 0 bases, with 15 bases spanning the gap. The CDR3 has 16 residues. CDR3 in amino acids: CAWRKTDSNSGNTIYF. In DNA, the CDR3 is TGTGCCTGGAGAAAGACGGACAGCAACTCTGGAAACACCATATATTTT.

V usage is TRBV29-1 and J usage is TRBJ1-1; no clear D. Germline V gives CDR1 SQVTM, CDR2 ANQGSEA. Trimming shortened V by 4 bases and J by 0 bases, and 12 bases separated the two germline ends. The CDR3 spans 14 residues. The CDR3 bases are TGCAGCGTTGTCCGCCAGACTTTGAACACTGAAGCTTTCTTT. Amino acid sequence: CSVVRQTLNTEAFF.

This chain uses TRBV9 with TRBJ2-3; D perhaps matches TRBD1 (6 bases). CDR3 length: 13 residues. With 7 bases removed from V and 2 bases from J, the gap between germline ends came to 11 bases. Germline assignment: CDR1 SGDLS and CDR2 YYNGEE. CDR3: CASSTGHTDTQYF. The CDR3 DNA sequence: TGTGCCAGCTCGACAGGACACACAGATACGCAGTATTTT.

There are a few counts of this clone. This rearrangement joins TRBV14 to TRBJ2-3; 9 bases align to TRBD1. CDR3 size: 18 residues. Germline lookup yields CDR1 SGHDN and CDR2 FVKESK. V gave up 2 bases and J gave up 0 bases; unmatched junction bases: 9. The CDR3 coding sequence is TGTGCCAGCAGCCAACTGGACAGGGGCCCCCGAAGCACAGATACGCAGTATTTT. Protein: CASSQLDRGPRSTDTQYF.

This chain links TRBV4-1 with TRBJ2-4, with D perhaps TRBD1 (6 bases). Trimming cost V 3 bases and J 0 bases, with 9 bases left between them. The CDR3 is 15 amino acids. Germline CDR1 MGHRA, CDR2 YSYEKL. The CDR3, as DNA: TGCGCCAGCAGCCATGGGACAATAGCCAAAAACATTCAGTACTTC. It specifies CASSHGTIAKNIQYF.

This clone was observed once. The DNA for the CDR3 is TGTGCCACTGGGGCGTCCGTCCCTAATTCACCCCTCCACTTT. Its protein product is CATGASVPNSPLHF. This chain joins TRBV10-3 and TRBJ1-6, with D possibly matching TRBD1 (5 bases). The CDR3 is 14 residues long. V lost 10 bases to trimming and J lost 6 bases, with 16 bases between them. Germline V gene data show CDR1 as ENHRY and CDR2 as SYGVKD.

The chain has TRBV11-3 and TRBJ2-7, with 8 bases aligning to TRBD1. With V trimmed by 2 bases and J by 2 bases, 5 bases remained unmatched. Looked up from germline, CDR1 is SGHNT and CDR2 is YENEEA. The CDR3 extends over 15 amino acids. The CDR3 spells CASSLSGQGTYEQYF. DNA of the CDR3: TGTGCCAGCAGCTTAAGCGGACAGGGAACCTACGAGCAGTACTTC.

CDR3 sequence: CASSYSATGHSPLHF. The CDR3 DNA reads TGTGCCAGCAGTTACTCAGCGACAGGACATTCACCCCTCCACTTT. The chain links TRBV6-5 to TRBJ1-6, with D perhaps matching TRBD1 (6 bases). Germline CDR1 is MNHEY and CDR2 is SVGAGI. V lost 0 bases, J lost 8 bases, and 11 bases lay in between. This CDR3 has 15 amino acids.

The chain is built from TRBV2 and TRBJ2-3, with 8 bases fitting TRBD2. J lost 1 base, V lost 3 bases, and 6 bases had no gene match. Per the germline V gene, CDR1 is SNHLY and CDR2 is FYNNEI. The CDR3 covers 16 residues. CDR3 residues: CASSDWGLVGTDTQYF. CDR3 bases: TGTGCCAGCAGTGATTGGGGACTAGTGGGCACAGATACGCAGTATTTT.

There are a few counts of this clone. The chain carries TRBV4-1 and TRBJ1-3; no clear D. The V gene lost 4 bases and the J gene lost 0 bases, with 13 bases spanning the gap. The CDR3 sequence is 16 residues long. CDR1 is MGHRA and CDR2 is YSYEKL in the germline V gene. CDR3 sequence reads: CASSRSVASSGNTIYF. The CDR3, as DNA: TGCGCCAGCAGCCGATCTGTCGCGAGCTCTGGAAACACCATATATTTT.

V usage is TRBV6-1 and J usage is TRBJ1-5; 9 nucleotides align to TRBD1. Per the germline V gene, CDR1 is MNHNS and CDR2 is SASEGT. The CDR3 is 16 amino acids. V trimming: 4 bases; J trimming: 6 bases; junction bases outside the gene matches: 10. The CDR3, as DNA: TGTGCCAGCAGTGTGCTGACAGGGGGAAGAAGTCAGCCCCAGCATTTT. Its translation is CASSVLTGGRSQPQHF.

The chain links TRBV9 to TRBJ2-1, with 9 bases identical to TRBD1. Per the germline V gene, CDR1 is SGDLS and CDR2 is YYNGEE. The CDR3 contains 20 residues. Trimming cost V 3 bases and J 5 bases; bases outside gene matches: 21. The CDR3 DNA follows: TGTGCCAGCAGCGATAGCTCGGGGTGGATCGGGGACAGGGTCCACAATGAGCAGTTCTTC. Translation: CASSDSSGWIGDRVHNEQFF.